This TCR beta chain was sequenced in a study of shared clonotypes between healthy human individuals. The CDR3 consists of 14 residues. CDR1 and CDR2 from the germline V gene are MNHEY and SVGAGI. Trimming took off 4 bases at V and 6 bases at J, with 16 bases between the two ends. TCRdb's table, derived via immunoSEQ multiplex PCR, lists solely in-frame clones and lacks some. The sample yields fewer than 3 million clones, around 93% seen once. Subsets obtained from CD4+ cells comprised CD45RA+ naive and CD45RA-negative memory cells. This TCR derives from a man younger than 35 in good health. Some clones in this sample may be carry-over from other donors' samples. Sequencing used naive CD4+ T cells from PBMCs. This sample's subset: CD45RA+ positively selected. The chain carries TRBV6-5 and TRBJ2-7; the D gene is possibly TRBD1 (5 bases). Here the CDR3 DNA reads TGTGCCAGCAGTTTGGGCCAGGGCAAGGGCGAGCAGTACTTC. This gives the protein CASSLGQGKGEQYF.